These 32 T cell receptor beta chains came from one sample sequenced in a study of blood T cell repertoires in COVID-19. Generated by immunoSEQ multiplex PCR, the TCRdb table keeps only in-frame clones and is missing some. This sample has about 75,000 clones, with 70% to 80% found just once. Sequencing was performed on peripheral blood. All receptors come from a woman older than 75 with active or convalescent COVID-19.

The chain has TRBV10-3 and TRBJ1-2, with D tentatively TRBD1 (5 bases). Looked up from germline, CDR1 is ENHRY and CDR2 is SYGVKD. V lost 4 bases, J lost 8 bases, and 14 bases lay in between. The CDR3 loop spans 13 amino acids. Here the CDR3 reads CAISVHQGGGYTF. CDR3 nucleotides: TGTGCCATCAGTGTTCACCAGGGTGGAGGCTACACCTTC.

In this sample, this clone turned up once. This chain connects TRBV10-3 to TRBJ1-1; tentative D call: TRBD1 (6 bases). Germline assignment: CDR1 ENHRY and CDR2 SYGVKD. The CDR3 spans 14 residues. V lost 6 bases and J 4 bases, leaving 15 bases between the germline ends. The CDR3 spells CAISAYQGSTEAFF. In DNA, the CDR3 is TGTGCCATCAGCGCTTATCAGGGGTCCACTGAAGCTTTCTTT.

The genes are TRBV18 and TRBJ2-7, with TRBD2 identical over 12 bases. Germline values: CDR1 KGHSH, CDR2 LQKENI. The CDR3 consists of 14 residues. The trim removed 2 bases at V and 6 bases at J, leaving 2 bases unmatched. CDR3: CASSPASGGAEQYF. DNA for the CDR3: TGTGCCAGCTCACCAGCTAGCGGGGGGGCCGAGCAGTACTTC. Supplemented by reference TRBV18 and TRBJ2-7, the full variable domain reads NAGVMQNPRHLVRRRGQEARLRCSPMKGHSHVYWYRQLPEEGLKFMVYLQKENIIDESGMPKERFSAEFPKEGPSILRIQQVVRGDSAAYFCASSPASGGAEQYFGPGTRLTVT.

This chain's CDR3 is CASSQGGLAGYEQYF. The CDR3 region has the DNA TGTGCCAGCAGCCAGGGGGGACTAGCGGGGTACGAGCAGTACTTC. The chain links TRBV4-2 to TRBJ2-7, with 13 bases aligning to TRBD2. Germline trimming cut 3 bases from V and 4 bases from J; bases unmatched to any gene: 3. Germline lookup yields CDR1 LGHNA and CDR2 YNFKEQ. The length of the CDR3 is 15 residues.

This chain uses TRBV2 with TRBJ2-2, with D possibly matching TRBD2 (6 bases). V lost 10 bases to trimming and J lost 6 bases, with 18 bases between them. Germline V CDR1 and CDR2: SNHLY, FYNNEI. The CDR3 extends over 14 amino acids. CDR3: CATTPLGGPGELFF. CDR3 nucleotide sequence: TGTGCCACCACTCCCCTAGGAGGGCCCGGGGAGCTGTTTTTT.

The DNA of the CDR3 is TGTGCCAGCTCACCTTGGGGTCAGGGGGAGCAGTTCTTC. As protein: CASSPWGQGEQFF. J is TRBJ2-1 and V is TRBV18; the D gene is possibly TRBD1 (6 bases). This CDR3 has 13 amino acids. Trimming took off 3 bases at V and 10 bases at J, with 13 bases between the two ends. Germline CDR1 reads KGHSH; CDR2 reads LQKENI.

The V and J genes are TRBV11-2 and TRBJ1-2, with 10 bases that match TRBD1. The CDR3 totals 14 residues. Unmatched junction bases numbered 5, after V lost 5 bases and J lost 5 bases. Per the germline V gene, CDR1 is SGHAT and CDR2 is FQNNGV. CDR3 in DNA: TGTGCCAGCAGCCTAGGGACAGGGGCTTATGGCTACACCTTC. As protein: CASSLGTGAYGYTF.

The V and J genes are TRBV6-2 or TRBV6-3 and TRBJ2-1, with D possibly TRBD1 on 6 matching bases. The germline CDR1 and CDR2 sequences are MNHEY and SVGEGT. The CDR3 runs 15 residues. Trimming cost V 0 bases and J 7 bases, with 13 bases left between them. The DNA of the CDR3 is TGTGCCAGCAGTTACTCGATTACAGGGCGAAATGAGCAGTTCTTC. This encodes CASSYSITGRNEQFF.

This rearrangement joins TRBV6-6 to TRBJ2-7; 7 bases agree with TRBD2. Germline V gives CDR1 MNHNY, CDR2 SVGAGI (reference sequence). There are 13 residues in the CDR3. V lost 0 bases to trimming and J lost 7 bases; unmatched junction nucleotides: 3. The DNA of the CDR3 is TGTGCCAGCAGTTACTCACTAGCGATGGAGCAGTACTTC. Its translation is CASSYSLAMEQYF.

The gene calls are TRBV5-5 and TRBJ2-2, with 9 positions matching TRBD1. Germline-derived CDR1 and CDR2 are SGHKS and YYEKEE (reference sequence). The CDR3 totals 13 residues. V was pared by 4 bases and J by 10 bases, with 5 bases of the junction left unmatched. CDR3 nucleotides: TGTGCCAGCAGCAGGACAGGGGCGGAGGAGCTGTTTTTT. It codes for CASSRTGAEELFF.

The chain is built from TRBV15 and TRBJ2-7, with D possibly matching TRBD2 (6 bases). The CDR3 loop spans 13 amino acids. V gave up 5 bases and J gave up 4 bases, with 12 bases separating them. CDR1 and CDR2 (germline): LNHNV, YYDKDF (reference sequence). In DNA, the CDR3 is TGTGCCACCAGCTCGAGGAGGGGTTACGAGCAGTACTTC. It codes for CATSSRRGYEQYF.

The chain employs TRBV30 and TRBJ2-7, with a tentative D call TRBD1 (6 bases). CDR1 is GTSNPN, CDR2 SVGIG, per germline (reference sequence). This CDR3 spans 16 amino acids. V lost 2 bases and J lost 2, with 19 bases in between. The CDR3 DNA reads TGTGCCTGGAGTCACATACAGGGAAGATCGGCCTACGAGCAGTACTTC. It is translated as CAWSHIQGRSAYEQYF. Drawing the rest from reference TRBV30 and TRBJ2-7, the complete variable domain is SQTIHQWPATLVQPVGSPLSLECTVEGTSNPNLYWYRQAAGRGLQLLFYSVGIGQISSEVPQNLSASRPQDRQFILSSKKLLLSDSGFYLCAWSHIQGRSAYEQYFGPGTRLTVT.

The CDR3 here is CASRGQGDQPQHF. CDR3 nucleotide sequence: TGTGCCAGCAGGGGACAGGGCGATCAGCCCCAGCATTTT. V gene TRBV6-5 combines with J gene TRBJ1-5; 9 bases fit TRBD1. The CDR3 sequence is 13 residues long. After removal of 6 bases from V and 5 bases from J, the junction contained 2 bases not matched to a gene. Germline CDR1 MNHEY, CDR2 SVGAGI.

The chain joins TRBV19 to TRBJ1-1, with a possible D match to TRBD1 (6 bases). The CDR3 sequence is 16 residues long. Trimming stripped 5 bases from V and 2 bases from J, with 18 bases between. Germline assignment: CDR1 LNHDA and CDR2 SQIVND (reference sequence). CDR3 coding DNA: TGTGCCAGTAGTTCTCCCCGGAGGACAGTCAACACTGAAGCTTTCTTT. Translating gives CASSSPRRTVNTEAFF.

CDR3 bases: TGTGCCAGCACCACAGGGGGCGGTTACGAGCAGTACTTC. It specifies CASTTGGGYEQYF. The chain couples TRBV6-5 to TRBJ2-7; 9 bases agree with TRBD1. J was trimmed by 4 bases and V by 7 bases; bases with no gene match: 5. Germline-derived CDR1 and CDR2 are MNHEY and SVGAGI. The CDR3 runs to 13 residues.

The chain uses TRBV29-1 and TRBJ2-5; D might be TRBD1 (5 bases). The CDR3 spans 15 residues. Trimming left V 5 bases short and J 4 bases short, with 20 bases between. Germline V CDR1 and CDR2: SQVTM, ANQGSEA. Written as DNA, the CDR3 is TGCAGCGTTTATCCAGGGCCCCTCGGTAGAGAGACCCAGTACTTC. Translating gives CSVYPGPLGRETQYF.

The V call is TRBV28, the J call TRBJ2-7; D remains ambiguous. V lost 5 bases, J lost 1 base, and 15 bases lay in between. This CDR3 contains 15 residues. The germline gives CDR1 MDHEN, CDR2 SYDVKM. The CDR3 DNA reads TGTGCCAGCAGTCCAGACCAAGCGTGGTCCTACGAGCAGTACTTC. Translated: CASSPDQAWSYEQYF.

This clone has only a few counts. The chain recombines TRBV27 with TRBJ2-3; weak D call: TRBD2 (7 bases). V dropped 5 bases and J dropped 3 bases, with 15 bases sitting between them. The CDR3 is 15 residues long. CDR1 is MNHEY, CDR2 SMNVEV, per germline (reference sequence). DNA for the CDR3: TGTGCCAGCAGTCCCCGAGGGGGGGGTACAGATACGCAGTATTTT. Translation gives CASSPRGGGTDTQYF.

This clone came up a few times. The genes are TRBV19 and TRBJ2-3; possible D gene TRBD2, 6 bases. The CDR3 is 13 amino acids. Trimming removed 11 bases from V and 2 bases from J, with 14 bases in between. The germline V gene has CDR1 LNHDA and CDR2 SQIVND (reference sequence). The CDR3 loop reads CAVYSGYTDTQYF. The CDR3 nucleotides are TGTGCCGTCTATAGCGGATACACAGATACGCAGTATTTT. The whole variable domain, filled in from reference TRBV19 and TRBJ2-3, reads DGGITQSPKYLFRKEGQNVTLSCEQNLNHDAMYWYRQDPGQGLRLIYYSQIVNDFQKGDIAEGYSVSREKKESFPLTVTSAQKNPTAFYLCAVYSGYTDTQYFGPGTRLTVL.

The chain recombines TRBV18 with TRBJ1-2; 12 nucleotides align to TRBD1. V lost 3 bases to trimming and J lost 6 bases; unmatched junction nucleotides: 8. Germline CDR1 and CDR2: KGHSH and LQKENI. This CDR3 spans 16 amino acids. The CDR3 DNA reads as TGTGCCAGCTCACCGGGTCCGGGACAGGGGGCCCATGGCTACACCTTC. As protein: CASSPGPGQGAHGYTF.

This clone has a single count. The chain combines TRBV5-1 with TRBJ2-2, with D uncertain. Germline CDR1 is SGHRS and CDR2 is YFSETQ. The CDR3 sequence is 15 residues long. Trimming cost V 2 bases and J 0 bases, with 8 bases left between them. CDR3 in DNA: TGCGCCAGCAGCTTTTTCCGGTCGAACACCGGGGAGCTGTTTTTT. Encoded protein: CASSFFRSNTGELFF.

The V and J genes are TRBV25-1 and TRBJ2-3; TRBD2 matches 12 bases. With V trimmed by 8 bases and J by 4 bases, 7 bases remained unmatched. Germline V CDR1 and CDR2: MGHDK, SYGVNS. This CDR3 is built from 15 residues. This chain's CDR3 is CASSQTSGSADTQYF. The CDR3, as DNA: TGTGCCAGCTCCCAGACTAGCGGGAGTGCAGATACGCAGTATTTT.

V is TRBV5-4 and J is TRBJ1-1; 8 bases are shared with TRBD1. The CDR3 loop spans 16 amino acids. J lost 0 bases, V lost 4 bases, and 8 bases had no gene match. In germline, CDR1 is SGHNT, CDR2 YYREEE (reference sequence). The CDR3 DNA is TGTGCCAGCAGCGTAGGACAGGGAGACCTGAACACTGAAGCTTTCTTT. Residues: CASSVGQGDLNTEAFF.

The V gene is TRBV19, the J gene TRBJ2-7, with D perhaps TRBD1 (6 bases). The length of the CDR3 is 15 residues. V dropped 5 bases and J dropped 5 bases, with 19 bases sitting between them. Germline-derived CDR1 and CDR2 are LNHDA and SQIVND (reference sequence). The CDR3 here is CASSPIRTGFHEQYF. DNA for the CDR3: TGTGCCAGTAGTCCCATCCGCACAGGGTTCCACGAGCAGTACTTC.

In this sample, this clone turned up a few times. Here the CDR3 reads CASSQDNRDDGYTF. The CDR3 coding sequence is TGCGCCAGCAGCCAAGACAACAGGGATGATGGCTACACCTTC. J is TRBJ1-2 and V is TRBV4-3, with D possibly TRBD1 on 6 matching bases. V gave up 0 bases and J gave up 6 bases, with 11 bases separating them. CDR1 is LGHNA and CDR2 is YSLEER in the germline V gene. The CDR3 is made up of 14 amino acids.

This clone was observed a few times. J is TRBJ2-7 and V is TRBV14; TRBD2 is a possible D gene (6 bases). The V end lost 0 bases, the J end lost 5 bases, and 20 bases lay between the germline ends. The V gene's germline CDR1 is SGHDN and CDR2 FVKESK. This CDR3 contains 17 residues. The CDR3, as DNA: TGTGCCAGCAGCCAAGAACGCGGGATAGGACCTCCCGACGAGCAGTACTTC. It encodes CASSQERGIGPPDEQYF.

Only a few counts were recorded for this clone. The chain combines TRBV14 with TRBJ1-6; possible D gene TRBD1, 6 bases. V was shortened by 3 bases and J by 0 bases, with 15 bases between the two germline ends. CDR1 is SGHDN, CDR2 FVKESK, per germline. The CDR3 has 18 amino acids. CDR3 coding DNA: TGTGCCAGCAGCCACCCACAGGGAACCCACTCCTATAATTCACCCCTCCACTTT. This sequence encodes CASSHPQGTHSYNSPLHF.

This sequence joins TRBV6-6 and TRBJ2-7, with TRBD2 matching over 12 bases. Germline V gives CDR1 MNHNY, CDR2 SVGAGI (reference sequence). The CDR3 length is 15 residues. V gave up 6 bases and J gave up 1 base; unmatched junction bases: 4. The CDR3 DNA follows: TGTGCCAGCAGAGAAGGACTAGCGGGATCCTACGAGCAGTACTTC. Translation gives CASREGLAGSYEQYF.

This chain uses TRBV4-3 with TRBJ2-3, with no clear D. V was shortened by 0 bases and J by 3 bases, with 10 bases between the two germline ends. The CDR3 is 15 residues long. From germline, CDR1 is LGHNA and CDR2 YSLEER. For the CDR3, the DNA is TGCGCCAGCAGCCAAGATCCCCGGTTTACAGATACGCAGTATTTT. Translated: CASSQDPRFTDTQYF.

This clone was recorded a few times. V gene TRBV3-1 (or the pseudogene TRBV3-2) combines with J gene TRBJ2-7; maybe TRBD2 (6 bases). V was clipped by 4 bases and J by 2 bases, with 12 bases between them. The CDR3 is made up of 14 amino acids. Germline values: CDR1 LGHDT, CDR2 YNNKEL (reference sequence). CDR3 amino acids: CASSPAGRAYEQYF. The CDR3 nucleotides read TGTGCCAGCAGCCCCGCGGGGCGGGCCTACGAGCAGTACTTC.

V is TRBV6-2 or TRBV6-3 and J is TRBJ2-4, with 10 positions matching TRBD2. CDR1 is MNHEY, CDR2 SVGEGT, per germline. The length of the CDR3 is 14 residues. Trimming at V came to 5 bases and at J to 6 bases, leaving 4 bases not matched to a gene. The CDR3 loop reads CASSNPSGRNIQYF. The CDR3 DNA sequence: TGTGCCAGCAGTAATCCTAGCGGGAGAAACATTCAGTACTTC.

This chain links TRBV24-1 with TRBJ2-1; no firm D call. V gave up 4 bases and J gave up 8 bases, with 11 bases separating them. Germline-derived CDR1 and CDR2 are KGHDR and SFDVKD. The CDR3 covers 13 residues. The chain's CDR3 is CATSDPYRDEQFF. In DNA, the CDR3 is TGTGCCACCAGTGACCCCTATCGCGATGAGCAGTTCTTC.